This T cell receptor beta chain was found in a study of low-dose radiotherapy and immunotherapy resistance in tumors. Turning to the study itself: On a schedule of every two weeks, intravenous cyclophosphamide at a dose of 200 mg/m2 was delivered one day before each radiation and immunotherapy administration.

Many counts were recorded for this clonotype. TRAV and TRBV primers primed cDNA for both TCRalpha and TCRbeta. Amplification, which lasted roughly 20 PCR cycles, used a constant-region primer and V-primer adapter to amplify TCRs. TCRdb itself ran the reads through MiXCR, one entry per CDR3 protein. The sample lists under 110,000 distinct CDR3 sequences; roughly 20% were seen once. Documented time point: after trial treatment. Treatment given: LDRT plus nivolumab, ipilimumab, low-dose cyclophosphamide and aspirin (RACIN trial). This CDR3 comprises 14 residues. Deletions cut 7 bases from V and 8 bases from J, with 17 bases between. Germline V lookup: CDR1 LNHDA, CDR2 SQIVND (reference sequence).

This chain uses TRBV19 with TRBJ1-4, with a tentative D call TRBD1 (5 bases). The specimen comprised PBMCs, sampled after low-dose radiotherapy plus immunotherapy. This TCR was recovered from a male donor with prostate cancer. This CDR3 is CASIQRGMTEKLFF. CDR3 bases: TGTGCCAGTATCCAGCGGGGGATGACGGAAAAACTGTTTTTT.